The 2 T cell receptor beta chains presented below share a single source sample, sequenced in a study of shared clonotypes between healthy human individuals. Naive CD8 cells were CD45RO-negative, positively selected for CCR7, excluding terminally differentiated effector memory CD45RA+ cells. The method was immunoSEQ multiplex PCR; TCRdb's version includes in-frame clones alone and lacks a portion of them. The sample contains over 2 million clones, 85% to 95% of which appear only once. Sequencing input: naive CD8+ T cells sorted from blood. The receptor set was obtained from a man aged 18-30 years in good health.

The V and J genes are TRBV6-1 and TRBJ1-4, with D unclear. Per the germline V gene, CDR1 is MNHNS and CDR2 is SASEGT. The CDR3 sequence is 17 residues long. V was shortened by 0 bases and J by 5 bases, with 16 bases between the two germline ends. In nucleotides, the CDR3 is TGTGCCAGCAGTGAAGCCCGATGGATAGAGGGAAATGAAAAACTGTTTTTT. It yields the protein CASSEARWIEGNEKLFF.

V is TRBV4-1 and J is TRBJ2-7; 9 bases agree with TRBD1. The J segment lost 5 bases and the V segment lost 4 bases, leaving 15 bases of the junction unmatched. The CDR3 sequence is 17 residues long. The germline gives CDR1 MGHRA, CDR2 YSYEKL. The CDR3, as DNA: TGCGCCAGCAGCCTTACCGCCGGGACAGGGATCTTCAACGAGCAGTACTTC. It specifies CASSLTAGTGIFNEQYF.